This TCR beta chain was documented in a study of human T cells and chemical hapten exposure. TCRdb independently ran MiXCR on the RACE reads; one entry per CDR3 protein. The data hold 65,000 to 90,000 distinct CDR3 sequences, with 14% observed a single time. Time point in this sample: pre-sensitization, week 0. The treatment here: therapeutic diphenylcyclopropenone sensitization with weekly scalp DPC. Germline trimming cut 5 bases from V and 4 bases from J; bases unmatched to any gene: 20. CDR3 length: 19 residues. Germline CDR1 SGHVS, CDR2 FNYEAQ. The table lists this clonotype with many counts. V usage is TRBV7-6 and J usage is TRBJ2-3; 8 nucleotides align to TRBD1. The sequenced sample was whole blood, obtained in connection with sensitization to the hapten diphenylcyclopropenone (DPC). The TCR comes from a woman aged 50 to 65 with alopecia areata. Some clones in this sample may be carry-over from other donors' samples. DNA for the CDR3: TGTGCCAGCAGCAAAACAGGCAGGGGGCGCGGCCCTCGGTCAGATACGCAGTATTTT. This sequence encodes CASSKTGRGRGPRSDTQYF.